This T cell receptor beta chain was sequenced for a study of cytomegalovirus exposure and HLA in healthy donors. Study details: T cells numbering about 179 million yielded fewer than 140 million unique TCR beta sequences in an earlier analysis. Regarding the study as a whole: TCR beta chains numbering 150 to 200 were designated cytomegalovirus-associated. In a later analysis, HLA-associated beta chains showed higher expansion and lower generation probabilities than comparable chains. A later examination showed that TCR association rates differed by HLA locus, with DRB1 most and HLA-C fewest.

V lost 0 bases to trimming and J lost 5 bases, with 13 bases between them. This CDR3 region has 14 residues. The V gene's germline CDR1 is GTSNPN and CDR2 SVGIG (reference sequence). With regard to this clone: Its antigen is currently unknown.

The study ran its PCR with 60 Vbeta and 13 Jbeta primers. The repertoire was sequenced with immunoSEQ multiplex PCR; TCRdb's copy has only in-frame clones and lacks some. The table lists 150,000 to 200,000 clones, around 78% of them singletons, with around 3.1% in the top ten. The J gene is TRBJ1-2, the V gene TRBV30; possibly TRBD1 for D (6 bases). The sequenced sample consisted of PBMCs. The TCR originated in a woman aged 45 to 65 in good health and CMV-seropositive. CDR3 sequence: CAWSVGYRDYGYTF. CDR3 nucleotides: TGTGCCTGGAGTGTTGGCTACAGGGATTATGGCTACACCTTC.